A single T cell receptor beta chain is shown here with its context. No cognate antigen has been identified for it. Base-call qualities are not available, and no considerably larger clone is one nucleotide away. TCRbeta CDR3 regions were amplified from genomic DNA by means of the immunoSEQ Assay, a bias-controlled multiplex PCR. In the original analysis: Within the assay, amplification of reference gene primers was used to estimate how many nucleated cells each sample contained. To quantify the absolute abundance of each unique TCRbeta CDR3 rearrangement, sequence reads were collapsed and filtered. For each sample, productive Simpson clonality was calculated as the square root of Simpson's diversity index over productive rearrangements. TCRdb limited this immuneACCESS table to in-frame rearrangements with V and J called. A share of clones is missing; checked studies link under half to unresolved V genes, and the rest is unexplained. That table gives V, J and clone size, and the DNA gave D and trimming. The sample data list about 180,000 clones, and 86% of these were observed just once. Jointly, the top ten make up 8% to 10% of the sample.

Each collaborating institution followed its own protocols to collect whole blood in K2EDTA tubes. Collaborator samples were shipped for TCRbeta analysis as frozen whole blood, isolated PBMCs, or DNA extracted from either sample type. These data come from a study of blood T cell repertoires in COVID-19 (TCRdb year 2020). Regarding the complete study: Collaborator samples came from the United States, Italy and Spain and covered acute and convalescent phases of COVID-19. The prospective study material was composed of cDNA or gDNA derived from T cells, B-cell-depleted T cells, or PBMCs. The dataset comprised deeply sampled blood TCRbeta repertoires from subjects exposed to, actively infected with, or recovered from COVID-19. The repertoires were released in a freely available public database meant as a resource for research on the immune response to SARS-CoV-2. Samples were obtained from the ongoing ImmuneRACE study (first 160 participants) and from 1,254 subjects provided by 6 global collaborators. A de-identified subject ID, COVID-19 status, age in years and sex were almost always included in the sample metadata. Where available, HLA class I and class II types were taken from metadata supplied by the sample provider and were not determined by assay-based typing. General conclusions and limits of the study: Clinical and demographic metadata were provided uncurated, with the amount varying by source and participant.

Source material: peripheral blood. The receptor was isolated from a man between 50 and 59 years old with active or convalescent COVID-19.

The base sequence is TGTGCCAGCAGAGCGGGAGGATATACCGGGGAGCTGTTTTTT. This sequence encodes CASRAGGYTGELFF. The chain joins TRBV6-5 to TRBJ2-2; the junction holds 9 bases that match TRBD2. The CDR3 holds 14 amino acids from the cysteine to the phenylalanine. Only the CDR3 region is kept as DNA, spanning 42 bases read in frame from base 1. Trimming removed 6 bases from V and 5 bases from J; the gene matches leave 4 bases unexplained. The germline V gene provides CDR1 MNHEY and CDR2 SVGAGI.